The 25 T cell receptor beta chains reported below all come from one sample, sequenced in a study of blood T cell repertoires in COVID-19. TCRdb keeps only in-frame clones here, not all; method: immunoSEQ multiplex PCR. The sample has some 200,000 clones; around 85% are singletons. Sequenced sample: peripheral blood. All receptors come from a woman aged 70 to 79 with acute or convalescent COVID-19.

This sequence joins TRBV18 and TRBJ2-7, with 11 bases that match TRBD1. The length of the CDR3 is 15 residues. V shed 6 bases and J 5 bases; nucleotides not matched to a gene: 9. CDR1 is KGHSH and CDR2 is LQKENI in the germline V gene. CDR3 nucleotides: TGTGCCAGCTCCAAGTTCAAGGGACAGGGGGACGAGCAGTACTTC. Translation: CASSKFKGQGDEQYF.

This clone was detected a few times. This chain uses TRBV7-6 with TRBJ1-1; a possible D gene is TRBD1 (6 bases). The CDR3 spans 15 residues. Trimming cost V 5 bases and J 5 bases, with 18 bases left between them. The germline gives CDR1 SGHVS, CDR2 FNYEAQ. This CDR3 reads CASSQVGALGTEAFF. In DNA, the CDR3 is TGTGCCAGCAGCCAAGTGGGGGCCCTGGGGACTGAAGCTTTCTTT.

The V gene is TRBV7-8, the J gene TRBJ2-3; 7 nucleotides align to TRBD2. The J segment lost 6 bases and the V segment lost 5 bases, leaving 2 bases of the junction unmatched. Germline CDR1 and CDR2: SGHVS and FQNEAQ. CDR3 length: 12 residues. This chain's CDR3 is CASSTAGDTQYF. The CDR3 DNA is TGTGCCAGCAGCACAGCGGGGGATACGCAGTATTTT. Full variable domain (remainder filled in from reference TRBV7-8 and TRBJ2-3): GAGVSQSPRYKVAKRGQDVALRCDPISGHVSLFWYQQALGQGPEFLTYFQNEAQLDKSGLPSDRFFAERPEGSVSTLKIQRTQQEDSAVYLCASSTAGDTQYFGPGTRLTVL.

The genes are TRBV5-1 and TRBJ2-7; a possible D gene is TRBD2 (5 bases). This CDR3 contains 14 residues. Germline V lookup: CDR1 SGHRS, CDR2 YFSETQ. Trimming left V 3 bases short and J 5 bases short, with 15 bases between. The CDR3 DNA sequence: TGCGCCAGCAGCTCGGACGGGGTTCGCCACGAGCAGTACTTC. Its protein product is CASSSDGVRHEQYF.

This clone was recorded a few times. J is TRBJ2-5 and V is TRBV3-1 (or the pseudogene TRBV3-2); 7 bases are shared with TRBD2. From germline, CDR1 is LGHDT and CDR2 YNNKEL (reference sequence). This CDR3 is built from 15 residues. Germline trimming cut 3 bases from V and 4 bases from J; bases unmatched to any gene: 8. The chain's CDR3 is CASSHPGGLRETQYF. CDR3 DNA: TGTGCCAGCAGCCACCCCGGGGGGTTACGAGAGACCCAGTACTTC.

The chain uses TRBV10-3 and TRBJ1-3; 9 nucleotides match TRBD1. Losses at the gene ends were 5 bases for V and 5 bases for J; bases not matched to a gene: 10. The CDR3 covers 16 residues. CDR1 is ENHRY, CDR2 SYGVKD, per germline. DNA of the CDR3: TGTGCCATCAGTCTCACCACAGGGGGCCCAAGAAACACCATATATTTT. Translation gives CAISLTTGGPRNTIYF.

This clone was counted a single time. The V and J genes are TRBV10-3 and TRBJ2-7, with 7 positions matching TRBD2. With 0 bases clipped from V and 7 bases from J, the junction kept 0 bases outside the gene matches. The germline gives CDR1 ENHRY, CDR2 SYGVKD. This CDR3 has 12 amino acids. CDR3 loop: CAISESGGEQYF. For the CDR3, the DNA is TGTGCCATCAGTGAGTCCGGGGGGGAGCAGTACTTC.

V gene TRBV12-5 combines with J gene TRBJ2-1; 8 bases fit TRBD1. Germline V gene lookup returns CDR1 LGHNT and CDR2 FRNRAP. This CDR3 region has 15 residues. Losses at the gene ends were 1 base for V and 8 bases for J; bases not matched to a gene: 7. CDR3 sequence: CASGLAGQGGYEQFF. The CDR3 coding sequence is TGTGCTAGTGGTTTGGCAGGACAGGGAGGCTATGAGCAGTTCTTC.

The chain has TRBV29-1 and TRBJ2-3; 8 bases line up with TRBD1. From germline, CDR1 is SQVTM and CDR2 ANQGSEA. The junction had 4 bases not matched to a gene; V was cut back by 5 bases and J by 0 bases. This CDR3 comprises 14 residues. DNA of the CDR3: TGCAGCGTTAGCAGGGGGCTTAGCACAGATACGCAGTATTTT. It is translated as CSVSRGLSTDTQYF.

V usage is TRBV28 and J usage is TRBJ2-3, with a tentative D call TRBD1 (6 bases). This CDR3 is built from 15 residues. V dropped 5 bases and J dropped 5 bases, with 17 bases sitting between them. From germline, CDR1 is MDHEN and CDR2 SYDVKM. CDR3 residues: CASSPGGHAIDTQYF. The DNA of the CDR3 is TGTGCCAGCAGTCCTGGGGGCCATGCGATAGATACGCAGTATTTT.

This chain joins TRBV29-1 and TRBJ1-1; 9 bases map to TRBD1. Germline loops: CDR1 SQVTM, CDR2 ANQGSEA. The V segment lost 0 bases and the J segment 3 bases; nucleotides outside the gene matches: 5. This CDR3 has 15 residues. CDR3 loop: CSVEDGTGRDTEAFF. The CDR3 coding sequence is TGCAGCGTTGAAGATGGGACAGGGAGGGACACTGAAGCTTTCTTT.

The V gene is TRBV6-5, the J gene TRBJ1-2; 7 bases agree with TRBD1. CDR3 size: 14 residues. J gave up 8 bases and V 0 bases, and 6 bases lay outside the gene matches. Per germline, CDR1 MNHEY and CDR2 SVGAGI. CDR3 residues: CASSYSDRVGGYTF. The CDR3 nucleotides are TGTGCCAGCAGTTACTCCGACAGGGTGGGGGGCTACACCTTC.

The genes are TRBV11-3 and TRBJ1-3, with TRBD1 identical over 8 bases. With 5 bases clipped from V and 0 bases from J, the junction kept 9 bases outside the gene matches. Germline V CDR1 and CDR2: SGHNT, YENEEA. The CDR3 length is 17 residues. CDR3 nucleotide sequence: TGTGCCAGCAGCGCTGGACAGGGAATATCCTCTGGAAACACCATATATTTT. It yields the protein CASSAGQGISSGNTIYF.

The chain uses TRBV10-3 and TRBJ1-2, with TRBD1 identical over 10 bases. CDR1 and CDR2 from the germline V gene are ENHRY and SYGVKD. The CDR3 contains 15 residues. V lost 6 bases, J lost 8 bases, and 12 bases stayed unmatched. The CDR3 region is CAISAGGQGRIGYTF. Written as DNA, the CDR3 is TGTGCCATCAGCGCCGGGGGACAGGGGCGGATCGGCTACACCTTC.

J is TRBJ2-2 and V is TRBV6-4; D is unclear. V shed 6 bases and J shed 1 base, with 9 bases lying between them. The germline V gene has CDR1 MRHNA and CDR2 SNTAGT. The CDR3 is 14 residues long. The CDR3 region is CASRIARNTGELFF. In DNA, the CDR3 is TGTGCCAGCAGAATAGCACGGAACACCGGGGAGCTGTTTTTT.

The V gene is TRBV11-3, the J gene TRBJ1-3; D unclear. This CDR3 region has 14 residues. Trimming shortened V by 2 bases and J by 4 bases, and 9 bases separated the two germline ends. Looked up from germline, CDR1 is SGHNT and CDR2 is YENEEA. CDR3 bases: TGTGCCAGCAGCTTAATTTCAGGAGGAAACACCATATATTTT. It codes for CASSLISGGNTIYF.

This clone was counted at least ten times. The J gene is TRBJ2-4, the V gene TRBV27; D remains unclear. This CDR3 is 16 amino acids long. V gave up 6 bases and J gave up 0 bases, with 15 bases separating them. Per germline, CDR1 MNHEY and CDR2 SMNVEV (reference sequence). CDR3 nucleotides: TGTGCCAGCAGCCTATCATTCGATGTAGCCAAAAACATTCAGTACTTC. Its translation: CASSLSFDVAKNIQYF.

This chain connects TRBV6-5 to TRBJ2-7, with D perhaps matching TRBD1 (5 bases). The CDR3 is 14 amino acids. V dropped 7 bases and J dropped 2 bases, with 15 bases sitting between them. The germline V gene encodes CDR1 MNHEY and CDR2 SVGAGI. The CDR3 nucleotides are TGTGCCAGCAATCATCCAGGGTCTACCTACGAGCAGTACTTC. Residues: CASNHPGSTYEQYF.

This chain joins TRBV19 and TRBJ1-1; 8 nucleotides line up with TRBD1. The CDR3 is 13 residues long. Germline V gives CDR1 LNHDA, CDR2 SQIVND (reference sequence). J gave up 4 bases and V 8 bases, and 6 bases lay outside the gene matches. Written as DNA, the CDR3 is TGTGCCAGTCGAACAGGGGGAGGCACTGAAGCTTTCTTT. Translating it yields CASRTGGGTEAFF.

The CDR3 DNA is TGTGCCAGCAGCTTAAGGCGTGGCGGGGGGAACTACAATGAGCAGTTCTTC. Translation gives CASSLRRGGGNYNEQFF. The chain employs TRBV5-4 and TRBJ2-1, with 8 positions matching TRBD2. The CDR3 is made up of 17 amino acids. Germline V lookup: CDR1 SGHNT, CDR2 YYREEE (reference sequence). The J segment lost 3 bases and the V segment lost 2 bases, leaving 10 bases of the junction unmatched. The variable domain in full, with the rest retrieved from reference TRBV5-4 and TRBJ2-1, is ETGVTQSPTHLIKTRGQQVTLRCSSQSGHNTVSWYQQALGQGPQFIFQYYREEENGRGNFPPRFSGLQFPNYSSELNVNALELDDSALYLCASSLRRGGGNYNEQFFGPGTRLTVL.

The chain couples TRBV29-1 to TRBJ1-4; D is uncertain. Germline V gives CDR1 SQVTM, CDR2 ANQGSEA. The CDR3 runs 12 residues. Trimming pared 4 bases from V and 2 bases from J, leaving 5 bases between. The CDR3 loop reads CSVGVTNEKLFF. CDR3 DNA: TGCAGCGTTGGAGTTACTAATGAAAAACTGTTTTTT.

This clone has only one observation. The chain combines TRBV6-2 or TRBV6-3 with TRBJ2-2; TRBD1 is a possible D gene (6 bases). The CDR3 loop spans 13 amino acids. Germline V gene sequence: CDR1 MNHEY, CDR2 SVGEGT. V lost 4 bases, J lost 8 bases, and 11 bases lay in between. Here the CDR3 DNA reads TGTGCCAGCAGTTCTACCGGGACAGGGGAGCTGTTTTTT. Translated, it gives CASSSTGTGELFF.

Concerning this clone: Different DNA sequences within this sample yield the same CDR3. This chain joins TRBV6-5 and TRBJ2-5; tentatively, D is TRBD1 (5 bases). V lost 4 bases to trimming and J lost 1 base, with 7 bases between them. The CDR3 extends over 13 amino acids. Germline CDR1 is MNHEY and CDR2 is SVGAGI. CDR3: CASSWTSQETQYF. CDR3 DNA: TGTGCCAGCAGTTGGACATCCCAAGAGACCCAGTACTTC.

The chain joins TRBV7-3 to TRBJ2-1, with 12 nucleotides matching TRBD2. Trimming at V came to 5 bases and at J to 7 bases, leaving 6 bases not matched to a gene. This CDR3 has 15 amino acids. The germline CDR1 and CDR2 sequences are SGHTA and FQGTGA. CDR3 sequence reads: CASSPLAGGANEQFF. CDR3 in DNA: TGTGCCAGCAGCCCTCTAGCGGGAGGGGCGAATGAGCAGTTCTTC.

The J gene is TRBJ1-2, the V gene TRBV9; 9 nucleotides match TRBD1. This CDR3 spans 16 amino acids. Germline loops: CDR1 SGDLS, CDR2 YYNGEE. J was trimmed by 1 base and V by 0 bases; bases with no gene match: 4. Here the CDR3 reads CASSVVGTGFNYGYTF. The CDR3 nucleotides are TGTGCCAGCAGCGTAGTCGGGACAGGGTTTAACTATGGCTACACCTTC. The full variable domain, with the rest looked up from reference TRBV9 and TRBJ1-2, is DSGVTQTPKHLITATGQRVTLRCSPRSGDLSVYWYQQSLDQGLQFLIQYYNGEERAKGNILERFSAQQFPDLHSELNLSSLELGDSALYFCASSVVGTGFNYGYTFGSGTRLTVV.